This T cell receptor (beta chain) was obtained from a study of spatial heterogeneity in lung cancer. Study-wide points: How many expanded intratumoral alpha and beta TCRs were present tracked the tumor mutation count, which was a count of nonsynonymous mutations.

The CDR3 is 16 amino acids. V was clipped by 0 bases and J by 7 bases; unmatched bases: 6. Germline CDR1 is SGHNT and CDR2 is YYREEE (reference sequence). TCRdb ran MiXCR on the 5' RACE reads and lists one entry per CDR3 protein. The data hold 2,100 or so distinct CDR3 sequences, with 8% to 9.5% observed a single time. Time point given: sample taken at primary tumor resection. Patients with untreated early-stage non-small cell lung cancer, numbering more than 55, were the donors. TCRs were sequenced from unsorted whole RNA of tumor, nontumor lung or PBMC. In its sample, this clonotype was seen a few times. The target antigen is unknown.

Material: lung tumor tissue, obtained at surgery. This sequence joins TRBV5-4 and TRBJ2-1, with TRBD2 matching over 11 bases. The sequence came from a male donor with early-stage non-small cell lung cancer. CDR3 protein: CASSLVSGGAANEQFF. In DNA form, the CDR3 reads TGTGCCAGCAGCTTGGTTAGCGGGGGGGCCGCGAATGAGCAGTTCTTC.